A selection of T cell receptor beta chains follows, all from one sample in a study of cytomegalovirus exposure and HLA in healthy donors. Produced via immunoSEQ multiplex PCR; TCRdb's table is partial and in-frame only. The sample data list 70,000 or so clones. The material sequenced was PBMCs. These TCRs come from a female donor in good health and CMV-seropositive. The CDR3 runs from the conserved cysteine through the conserved F or W. Each record gives: J gene, D gene, V gene, CDR3 DNA, CDR3 protein. D genes are given only for firm matches.

J: TRBJ2-7; D: TRBD2; V: TRBV28; DNA: TGTGCCAGCTCCCTAGCGGATTCCTCCTACGAGCAGTACTTC; CDR3: CASSLADSSYEQYF
J: TRBJ1-1; D: TRBD1; V: TRBV5-1; DNA: TGCGCCAGCAGAGTAGGGACAGGGGGTACTGAAGCTTTCTTT; CDR3: CASRVGTGGTEAFF
J: TRBJ2-3; D: TRBD1; V: TRBV18; DNA: TGTGCCAGCTCAACGGGACAGGGTCGCACAGATACGCAGTATTTT; CDR3: CASSTGQGRTDTQYF
J: TRBJ2-7; D: TRBD1; V: TRBV4-1; DNA: TGCGCCAGCAGCAGACCCGGGACAGCTAACTACGAGCAGTACTTC; CDR3: CASSRPGTANYEQYF
J: TRBJ2-7; D: NA; V: TRBV5-6; DNA: TGTGCCAGCAGCTTGGCGTCCGGGTCGTACGAGCAGTACTTC; CDR3: CASSLASGSYEQYF
J: TRBJ1-5; D: NA; V: TRBV28; DNA: TGTGCCAGCAGTCCGCTGCGGGGTGGTAATCAGCCCCAGCATTTT; CDR3: CASSPLRGGNQPQHF
J: TRBJ1-1; D: NA; V: TRBV19; DNA: TGTGCCAGTAGTAGGAAAGGGGTGAACACTGAAGCTTTCTTT; CDR3: CASSRKGVNTEAFF
J: TRBJ2-1; D: TRBD2; V: TRBV4-1; DNA: TGCGCCAGCAGCCAAGATGGGGCCGGGACTAGGGTACCCGATGAGCAGTTCTTC; CDR3: CASSQDGAGTRVPDEQFF
J: TRBJ2-1; D: TRBD2; V: TRBV4-3; DNA: TGCGCCAGCAGCCAAGATCCCAGCGGGGGGGCCAATGAGCAGTTCTTC; CDR3: CASSQDPSGGANEQFF
J: TRBJ1-4; D: TRBD1; V: TRBV29-1; DNA: TGCAGCGGGTCACAGGGGCCTAATGAAAAACTGTTTTTT; CDR3: CSGSQGPNEKLFF
J: TRBJ1-2; D: NA; V: TRBV18; DNA: TGTGCCAGCTCACCACTGGGGGGGATTGCTAACTATGGCTACACCTTC; CDR3: CASSPLGGIANYGYTF
J: TRBJ1-1; D: TRBD1; V: TRBV7-3; DNA: TGTGCCAGCAGCCTTGACAGGGAAAAGGGTGAAGCTTTCTTT; CDR3: CASSLDREKGEAFF
J: TRBJ1-3; D: TRBD1; V: TRBV28; DNA: TGTGCCAGCAGCTGGACAGGGGCTGGAAACACCATATATTTT; CDR3: CASSWTGAGNTIYF
J: TRBJ2-2; D: TRBD1; V: TRBV4-1; DNA: TGCGCCAGCAGCCAAGATGGGACAGGGACGAACACCGGGGAGCTGTTTTTT; CDR3: CASSQDGTGTNTGELFF
J: TRBJ1-1; D: NA; V: TRBV6-1; DNA: TGTGCCAGCAAATATCCAGGTACTGAAGCTTTCTTT; CDR3: CASKYPGTEAFF
J: TRBJ1-1; D: NA; V: TRBV6-5; DNA: TGTGCCAGCAGTTACTGGGGCTCGGACACTGAAGCTTTCTTT; CDR3: CASSYWGSDTEAFF
J: TRBJ1-2; D: TRBD1; V: TRBV9; DNA: TGTGCCAGCAGCGTAGACAGGGGACTCAACTACACCTTC; CDR3: CASSVDRGLNYTF
J: TRBJ1-4; D: TRBD1; V: TRBV18; DNA: TGTGCCAGCTCACGTAGACAGGGGCCGGATGAAAAACTGTTTTTT; CDR3: CASSRRQGPDEKLFF
J: TRBJ2-1; D: TRBD2; V: TRBV6-5; DNA: TGTGCCAGCAGTTACGGGAGCGGGAGTTGGCATGAGCAGTTCTTC; CDR3: CASSYGSGSWHEQFF
J: TRBJ2-7; D: NA; V: TRBV28; DNA: TGTGCCGTATTTGGGGCAGGGTCCTACGAGCAGTACTTC; CDR3: CAVFGAGSYEQYF
J: TRBJ1-3; D: NA; V: TRBV9; DNA: TGTGCCAGCAGCTCGTCGATCGGGAACTCTGGAAACACCATATATTTT; CDR3: CASSSSIGNSGNTIYF
J: TRBJ2-7; D: NA; V: TRBV19; DNA: TGTGCCAGTAGTATTGGGCAAGTCTTCTACGAGCAGTACTTC; CDR3: CASSIGQVFYEQYF
J: TRBJ2-7; D: TRBD1; V: TRBV28; DNA: TGTGCCAGCAGTTTATCCCGACAGGGAACCTACGAGCAGTACTTC; CDR3: CASSLSRQGTYEQYF
J: TRBJ2-6; D: NA; V: TRBV4-3; DNA: TGCGCCAGCAGCCAATCGGACAGCTCTGGGGCCAACGTCCTGACTTTC; CDR3: CASSQSDSSGANVLTF
J: TRBJ1-5; D: NA; V: TRBV6-1; DNA: TGTGCCAGCAGTGGTGGAGGTAGCAATCAGCCCCAGCATTTT; CDR3: CASSGGGSNQPQHF
J: TRBJ1-1; D: NA; V: TRBV7-6; DNA: TGTGCCAGCAGCTTAGCACAGGGCTACACTGAAGCTTTCTTT; CDR3: CASSLAQGYTEAFF
J: TRBJ1-1; D: NA; V: TRBV19; DNA: TGTGCCAGTAGTATGGGTGACACCCTAGGGGACACTGAAGCTTTCTTT; CDR3: CASSMGDTLGDTEAFF
J: TRBJ2-1; D: TRBD2; V: TRBV28; DNA: TGTGCCAGCAGTTTAGAGGCAGGGAGGGTCACCTACAATGAGCAGTTCTTC; CDR3: CASSLEAGRVTYNEQFF
J: TRBJ2-7; D: TRBD1; V: TRBV7-3; DNA: TGTGCCAGCAGCTTGGGACAGGGTGTTTACGAGCAGTACTTC; CDR3: CASSLGQGVYEQYF
J: TRBJ2-1; D: NA; V: TRBV29-1; DNA: TGCAGCGCCGGAGAGGACAATGAGCAGTTCTTC; CDR3: CSAGEDNEQFF
J: TRBJ1-2; D: NA; V: TRBV28; DNA: TGTGCCAGCAGTTTTCCGGGGGAAGGAATTACCTATGGCTACACCTTC; CDR3: CASSFPGEGITYGYTF
J: TRBJ2-5; D: TRBD2; V: TRBV7-9; DNA: TGTGCCAGCAACCCCTTCAGGGAGGGCGGGGAGACCCAGTACTTC; CDR3: CASNPFREGGETQYF
J: TRBJ2-7; D: NA; V: TRBV4-3; DNA: TGCGCCAGCAGCCAAGATTTACACAGGGACGGCGAGCAGTACTTC; CDR3: CASSQDLHRDGEQYF
J: TRBJ2-1; D: NA; V: TRBV19; DNA: TGTGCCAGTAGTATAGCTAGCAGCGACAATGAGCAGTTCTTC; CDR3: CASSIASSDNEQFF
J: TRBJ2-5; D: NA; V: TRBV7-2; DNA: TGTGCCGGGCTAGCTATAGGAGAGACCCAGTACTTC; CDR3: CAGLAIGETQYF
J: TRBJ2-3; D: NA; V: TRBV7-9; DNA: TGTGCCAGCAGCCCCCCTCAGGGTGGAGGCACAGATACGCAGTATTTT; CDR3: CASSPPQGGGTDTQYF
J: TRBJ1-1; D: TRBD1; V: TRBV7-2; DNA: TGTGCCAGCAGCGCATCCTCAGGGGGCAGAGCTTTCTTT; CDR3: CASSASSGGRAFF